Listed below are T cell receptor beta chains from one sample, sequenced in a study of cytomegalovirus exposure and HLA in healthy donors. Data came from immunoSEQ multiplex PCR; TCRdb stores just in-frame clones and leaves some out. This sample yields about 100,000 clones, of which around 82% are seen a single time; more than 3% belongs to the top ten. The sample was PBMCs. The receptors were sampled from a woman aged 45-65 years in good health and CMV-seropositive. Each CDR3 is given with its conserved first and last residue. A D gene is named only where the DNA matches it firmly. Some rows have no size entry. The others give once, few or many, or a class for an expanded clone.

J: TRBJ1-1; D: .; V: TRBV5-6; size: .; CDR3: CASSLGAGVMNTEAFF; DNA: TGTGCCAGCAGCTTGGGGGCAGGGGTAATGAACACTGAAGCTTTCTTT
J: TRBJ1-2; D: .; V: TRBV10-2; size: .; CDR3: CASSQTALYGYTF; DNA: TGCGCCAGCAGTCAGACAGCCCTATATGGCTACACCTTC
J: TRBJ1-4; D: TRBD1; V: TRBV19; size: .; CDR3: CASSAGTGLRINEKLFF; DNA: TGTGCCAGTTCCGCCGGGACAGGGCTCAGAATTAATGAAAAACTGTTTTTT
J: TRBJ1-3; D: .; V: TRBV9; size: .; CDR3: CASSGGSHSGNTIYF; DNA: TGTGCCAGCAGCGGCGGATCCCACTCTGGAAACACCATATATTTT
J: TRBJ2-7; D: .; V: TRBV10-3; size: .; CDR3: CAISFGGGKAYEQYF; DNA: TGTGCCATCAGCTTTGGAGGGGGCAAGGCCTACGAGCAGTACTTC
J: TRBJ2-4; D: TRBD2; V: TRBV5-6; size: few; CDR3: CASSRPRGDGNIQYF; DNA: TGTGCCAGCAGCCGACCGCGGGGGGATGGAAACATTCAGTACTTC
J: TRBJ1-1; D: TRBD1; V: TRBV9; size: .; CDR3: CASSPHPGTANTEAFF; DNA: TGTGCCAGCAGCCCCCACCCCGGGACAGCGAACACTGAAGCTTTCTTT
J: TRBJ2-3; D: TRBD2; V: TRBV30; size: .; CDR3: CAWSVTSGGLTDTQYF; DNA: TGTGCCTGGAGTGTAACTAGCGGGGGCCTCACAGATACGCAGTATTTT
J: TRBJ1-1; D: .; V: TRBV6-5; size: .; CDR3: CAIRRRSGAWTEAFF; DNA: TGTGCCATCCGGCGAAGGAGTGGGGCGTGGACTGAAGCTTTCTTT
J: TRBJ2-6; D: TRBD1; V: TRBV7-8; size: few; CDR3: CASNPPGQGASGANVLTF; DNA: TGTGCCAGCAATCCACCGGGACAGGGGGCAAGTGGGGCCAACGTCCTGACTTTC